The next 17 T cell receptor beta chains were all read from a single sample in a study of T cell responses to AZD1222 COVID-19 vaccine. Libraries were prepared by immunoSEQ multiplex PCR; TCRdb keeps only in-frame clonotypes and omits some of them. The top ten clones hold roughly 9.9% of a sample with roughly 140,000 clones, roughly nine tenths of them seen once. The specimen comprised peripheral blood, sampled 28 days after the second AZD1222 dose. The receptors stem from an adult who received the AZD1222 COVID-19 vaccine.

This clone is medium-sized by share. Other DNA sequences in this specimen translate into the identical CDR3. This sequence joins TRBV12-3 or TRBV12-4 and TRBJ1-2; D is ambiguous. Deletions cut 6 bases from V and 7 bases from J, with 9 bases between. The CDR3 runs 11 residues. The CDR3 bases are TGTGCCAGCAGCCCTGGCACTGGCTACACCTTC. This gives the protein CASSPGTGYTF.

The chain couples TRBV14 to TRBJ2-1; 8 bases fit TRBD2. V shed 5 bases and J 7 bases; nucleotides not matched to a gene: 16. In germline, CDR1 is SGHDN, CDR2 FVKESK. This CDR3 comprises 17 residues. In nucleotides, the CDR3 is TGTGCCAGCAGCTTTTTAACGGGAGGGCCAGGAAGGAATGAGCAGTTCTTC. Its translation is CASSFLTGGPGRNEQFF.

The chain has TRBV28 and TRBJ1-1; D not certain. Germline V gene data show CDR1 as MDHEN and CDR2 as SYDVKM. Trimming left V 3 bases short and J 0 bases short, with 5 bases between. There are 13 residues in the CDR3. CDR3 residues: CASSFKVNTEAFF. The DNA for the CDR3 is TGTGCCAGCAGTTTCAAGGTGAACACTGAAGCTTTCTTT.

This chain uses TRBV19 with TRBJ1-6; D is uncertain. The CDR3 runs 13 residues. Looked up from germline, CDR1 is LNHDA and CDR2 is SQIVND (reference sequence). V lost 3 bases, J lost 6 bases, and 6 bases lay in between. The chain's CDR3 is CASSIMSNSPLHF. Written as DNA, the CDR3 is TGTGCCAGTAGTATTATGAGTAATTCACCCCTCCACTTT.

This clone was seen only a few times. The V gene is TRBV5-4, the J gene TRBJ1-5; a possible D gene is TRBD1 (6 bases). Germline V gene data show CDR1 as SGHNT and CDR2 as YYREEE (reference sequence). CDR3 length: 16 amino acids. V was cut by 2 bases and J by 3 bases, with 15 bases left in between. The CDR3 spells CASSLGGWGNNQPQHF. CDR3 sequence (DNA): TGTGCCAGCAGCTTAGGGGGGTGGGGGAACAATCAGCCCCAGCATTTT.

This clone was observed once. V is TRBV7-6 and J is TRBJ2-7; tentative D call: TRBD2 (6 bases). CDR1 is SGHVS, CDR2 FNYEAQ, per germline. The CDR3 is 15 residues long. Trimming cost V 0 bases and J 3 bases, with 12 bases left between them. The CDR3 nucleotides read TGTGCCAGCAGCTTAGCGCCGGGGGAGATCTACGAGCAGTACTTC. This encodes CASSLAPGEIYEQYF.

The chain links TRBV7-9 to TRBJ1-1; D is possibly TRBD1 (5 bases). The CDR3 consists of 14 residues. The germline V gene has CDR1 SEHNR and CDR2 FQNEAQ (reference sequence). V lost 0 bases and J lost 5, with 10 bases in between. CDR3: CASSLASEGTEAFF. CDR3 DNA: TGTGCCAGCAGCTTAGCGAGTGAGGGGACTGAAGCTTTCTTT. The whole variable domain, filled in from reference TRBV7-9 and TRBJ1-1, reads DTGVSQNPRHKITKRGQNVTFRCDPISEHNRLYWYRQTLGQGPEFLTYFQNEAQLEKSRLLSDRFSAERPKGSFSTLEIQRTEQGDSAMYLCASSLASEGTEAFFGQGTRLTVV.

This chain uses TRBV5-5 with TRBJ1-1, with unresolved D. This CDR3 is built from 14 residues. V was clipped by 3 bases and J by 1 base, with 10 bases between them. CDR1 SGHKS and CDR2 YYEKEE come from the germline V gene (reference sequence). The CDR3 region has the DNA TGTGCCAGCAGCTCCTACAGAGAGAACACTGAAGCTTTCTTT. It specifies CASSSYRENTEAFF. The full variable domain, with the rest looked up from reference TRBV5-5 and TRBJ1-1, is DAGVTQSPTHLIKTRGQQVTLRCSPISGHKSVSWYQQVLGQGPQFIFQYYEKEERGRGNFPDRFSARQFPNYSSELNVNALLLGDSALYLCASSSYRENTEAFFGQGTRLTVV.

The chain uses TRBV10-3 and TRBJ1-5, with D maybe TRBD1 (5 bases). Germline V lookup: CDR1 ENHRY, CDR2 SYGVKD. The CDR3 covers 16 residues. Deletions cut 0 bases from V and 7 bases from J, with 16 bases between. CDR3 nucleotide sequence: TGTGCCATCAGTGAGTCGGTGGGACTCCCTGTCCAGCCCCAGCATTTT. It specifies CAISESVGLPVQPQHF.

The chain has TRBV5-1 and TRBJ1-1, with D possibly matching TRBD1 (5 bases). Germline loops: CDR1 SGHRS, CDR2 YFSETQ. There are 15 residues in the CDR3. The ends were cut back, 8 bases at V and 1 base at J, with 18 bases in the middle. CDR3 amino acids: CASTVSTVGNTEAFF. The CDR3 region has the DNA TGCGCCAGTACAGTCTCGACAGTCGGGAACACTGAAGCTTTCTTT.

This chain joins TRBV5-6 and TRBJ1-2; D ambiguous. Trimming left V 5 bases short and J 8 bases short, with 10 bases between. The CDR3 consists of 11 residues. Per germline, CDR1 SGHDT and CDR2 YYEEEE. DNA of the CDR3: TGTGCCAGCAGTTGGGAAGGCGGCTACACCTTC. The encoded protein is CASSWEGGYTF.

V and J are TRBV11-2 and TRBJ1-4; tentatively, D is TRBD1 (6 bases). Between the trimmed V and J ends, which lost 6 bases and 8 bases, there was a span of 22 bases. CDR3 size: 16 residues. Germline CDR1 is SGHAT and CDR2 is FQNNGV. In DNA form, the CDR3 reads TGTGCCAGCAGTAAGGCCGGGACACTGATGGGGGAAAAACTGTTTTTT. Translated: CASSKAGTLMGEKLFF.

J is TRBJ2-1 and V is TRBV11-2; TRBD2 agrees at 8 bases. V lost 3 bases, J lost 2 bases, and 12 bases stayed unmatched. Germline V lookup: CDR1 SGHAT, CDR2 FQNNGV. This CDR3 is built from 18 residues. The CDR3 region has the DNA TGTGCCAGCAGCTTCCTCCCAGCGGGGGCCCCTACCTACAATGAGCAGTTCTTC. Translating gives CASSFLPAGAPTYNEQFF.

The chain is built from TRBV10-3 and TRBJ1-2; D gene unclear. CDR1 and CDR2 from the germline V gene are ENHRY and SYGVKD. Trimming took off 7 bases at V and 6 bases at J, with 9 bases between the two ends. The CDR3 sequence is 11 residues long. The CDR3 region is CAITEGDGYTF. The CDR3 bases are TGTGCCATCACCGAGGGCGATGGCTACACCTTC.

A few counts support this clone. The rearrangement joins TRBV7-9 to TRBJ2-7, with D possibly being TRBD1 (6 bases). The CDR3 has 16 residues. Trimming pared 5 bases from V and 2 bases from J, leaving 19 bases between. The V gene's germline CDR1 is SEHNR and CDR2 FQNEAQ (reference sequence). The CDR3 nucleotides read TGTGCCAGCAGCCCGAGGGGGACCGCCGGCACCTACGAGCAGTACTTC. Amino acids: CASSPRGTAGTYEQYF.

The chain combines TRBV24-1 with TRBJ2-2; D call uncertain. This CDR3 is built from 14 residues. Per germline, CDR1 KGHDR and CDR2 SFDVKD. Trimming pared 0 bases from V and 3 bases from J, leaving 4 bases between. In DNA form, the CDR3 reads TGTGCCACCAGTGATTTGCTGGACACCGGGGAGCTGTTTTTT. As protein: CATSDLLDTGELFF.

The chain couples TRBV7-2 to TRBJ1-2; TRBD1 agrees at 10 bases. Looked up from germline, CDR1 is SGHTA and CDR2 is FQGNSA. The J segment lost 7 bases and the V segment lost 4 bases, leaving 6 bases of the junction unmatched. This CDR3 spans 14 amino acids. The CDR3 DNA reads as TGTGCCAGCAGCTCCCGGGACAGGGGAGGTGGCTACACCTTC. This translates into CASSSRDRGGGYTF. The complete variable domain, with remaining parts taken from reference TRBV7-2 and TRBJ1-2, reads GAGVSQSPSNKVTEKGKDVELRCDPISGHTALYWYRQSLGQGLEFLIYFQGNSAPDKSGLPSDRFSAERTGGSVSTLTIQRTQQEDSAVYLCASSSRDRGGGYTFGSGTRLTVV.